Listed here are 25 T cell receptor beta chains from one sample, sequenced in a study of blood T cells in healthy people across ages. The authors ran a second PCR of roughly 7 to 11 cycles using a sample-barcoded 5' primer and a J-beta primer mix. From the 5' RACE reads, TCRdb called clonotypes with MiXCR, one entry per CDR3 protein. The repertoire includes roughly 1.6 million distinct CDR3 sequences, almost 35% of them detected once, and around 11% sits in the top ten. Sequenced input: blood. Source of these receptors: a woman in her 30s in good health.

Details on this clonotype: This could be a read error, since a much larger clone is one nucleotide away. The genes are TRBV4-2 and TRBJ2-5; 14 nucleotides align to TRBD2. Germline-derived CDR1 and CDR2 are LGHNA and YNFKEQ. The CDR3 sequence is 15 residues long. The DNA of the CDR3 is TGTGCCAGCAGCCGGGGACTAGCGGGAGAAGAGACCCGGTACTTC. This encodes CASSRGLAGEETRYF.

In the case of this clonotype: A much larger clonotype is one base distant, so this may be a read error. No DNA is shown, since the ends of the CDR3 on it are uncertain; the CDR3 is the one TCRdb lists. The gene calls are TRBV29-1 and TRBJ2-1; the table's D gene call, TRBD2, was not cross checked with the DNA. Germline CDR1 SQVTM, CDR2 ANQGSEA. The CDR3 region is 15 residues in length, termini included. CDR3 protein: CSVAGGILLGNEQCF.

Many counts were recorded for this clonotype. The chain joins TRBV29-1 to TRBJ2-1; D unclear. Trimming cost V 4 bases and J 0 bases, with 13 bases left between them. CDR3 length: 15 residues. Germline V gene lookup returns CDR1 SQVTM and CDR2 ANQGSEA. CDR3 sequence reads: CSVARALSSYNEQFF. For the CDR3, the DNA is TGCAGCGTTGCTAGGGCCTTAAGCTCCTACAATGAGCAGTTCTTC.

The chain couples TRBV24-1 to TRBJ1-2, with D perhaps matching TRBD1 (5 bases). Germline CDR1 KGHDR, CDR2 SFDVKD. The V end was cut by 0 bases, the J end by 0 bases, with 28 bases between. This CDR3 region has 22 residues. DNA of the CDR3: TGTGCCACCAGTGATTTGGGGAGGGACCGAACCTTCCAAGCCCCCTCTAACTATGGCTACACCTTC. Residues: CATSDLGRDRTFQAPSNYGYTF.

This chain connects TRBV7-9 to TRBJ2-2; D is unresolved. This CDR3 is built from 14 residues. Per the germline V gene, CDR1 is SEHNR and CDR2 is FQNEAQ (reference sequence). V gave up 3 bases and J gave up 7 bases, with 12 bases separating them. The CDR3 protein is CASSFRVDHGELFF. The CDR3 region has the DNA TGTGCCAGCAGCTTTAGGGTGGATCACGGGGAGCTGTTTTTT.

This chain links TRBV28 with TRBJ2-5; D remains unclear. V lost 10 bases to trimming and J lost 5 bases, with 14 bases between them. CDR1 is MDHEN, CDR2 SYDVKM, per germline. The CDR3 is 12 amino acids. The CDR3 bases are TGTGCCACCGCCTATAGGGATGAGACCCAGTACTTC. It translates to CATAYRDETQYF.

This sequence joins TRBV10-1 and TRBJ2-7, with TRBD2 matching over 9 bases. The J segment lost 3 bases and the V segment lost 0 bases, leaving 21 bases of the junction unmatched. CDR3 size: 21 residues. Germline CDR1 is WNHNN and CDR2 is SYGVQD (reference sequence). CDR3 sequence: CASSESSLSSGIPMGLYEQYF. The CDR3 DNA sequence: TGCGCCAGCAGTGAGTCGTCCCTCTCTAGCGGGATCCCCATGGGCCTCTACGAGCAGTACTTC.

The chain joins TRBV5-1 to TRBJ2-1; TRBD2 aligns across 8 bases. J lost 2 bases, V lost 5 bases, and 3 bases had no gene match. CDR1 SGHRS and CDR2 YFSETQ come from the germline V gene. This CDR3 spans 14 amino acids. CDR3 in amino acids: CASREAGAYNEQFF. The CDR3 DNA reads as TGCGCCAGCAGGGAAGCGGGGGCCTACAATGAGCAGTTCTTC.

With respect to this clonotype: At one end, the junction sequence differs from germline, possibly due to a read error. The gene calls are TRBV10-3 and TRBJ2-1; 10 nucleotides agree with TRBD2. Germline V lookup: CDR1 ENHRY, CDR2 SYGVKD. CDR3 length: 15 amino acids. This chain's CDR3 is CAISQQRGGPGERFF. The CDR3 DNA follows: TGTGCCATCAGCCAACAGCGGGGGGGCCCCGGTGAGCGGTTCTTC.

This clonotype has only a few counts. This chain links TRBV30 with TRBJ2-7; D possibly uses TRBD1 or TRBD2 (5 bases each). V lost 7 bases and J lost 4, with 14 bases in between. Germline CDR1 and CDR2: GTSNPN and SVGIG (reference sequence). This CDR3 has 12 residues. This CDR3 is CASGLEGYEQYF. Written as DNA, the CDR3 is TGTGCCTCGGGGCTCGAAGGTTACGAGCAGTACTTC.

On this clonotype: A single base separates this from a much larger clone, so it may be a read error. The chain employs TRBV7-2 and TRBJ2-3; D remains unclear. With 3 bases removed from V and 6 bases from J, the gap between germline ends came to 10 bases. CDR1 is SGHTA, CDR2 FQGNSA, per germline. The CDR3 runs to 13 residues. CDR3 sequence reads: CASSFTEVDTQYF. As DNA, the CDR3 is TGTGCCAGCAGCTTTACCGAGGTGGATACGCAGTATTTT.

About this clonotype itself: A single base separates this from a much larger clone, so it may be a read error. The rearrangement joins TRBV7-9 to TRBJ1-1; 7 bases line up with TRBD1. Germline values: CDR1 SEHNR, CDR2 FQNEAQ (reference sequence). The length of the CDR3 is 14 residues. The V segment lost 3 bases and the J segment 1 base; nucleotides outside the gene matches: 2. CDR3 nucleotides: TGTGCCAGCAGCTTTGACAGGGCGAACACTGAAGCTTTCTTT. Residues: CASSFDRANTEAFF.

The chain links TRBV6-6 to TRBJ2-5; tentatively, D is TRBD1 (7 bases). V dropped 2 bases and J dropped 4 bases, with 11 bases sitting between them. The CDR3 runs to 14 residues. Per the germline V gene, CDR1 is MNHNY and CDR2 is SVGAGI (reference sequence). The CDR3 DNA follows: TGTGCCAGCAGTTACCACCAGGGGGGAGAGACCCAGTACTTC. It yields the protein CASSYHQGGETQYF.

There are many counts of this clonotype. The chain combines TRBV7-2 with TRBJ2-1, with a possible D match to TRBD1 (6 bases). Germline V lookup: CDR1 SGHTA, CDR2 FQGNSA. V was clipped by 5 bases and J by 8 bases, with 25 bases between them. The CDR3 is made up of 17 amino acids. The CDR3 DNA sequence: TGTGCCAGCAGCCCCGCCGTAGGGGGAGCAAGAGGCCATGAGCAGTTCTTC. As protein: CASSPAVGGARGHEQFF.

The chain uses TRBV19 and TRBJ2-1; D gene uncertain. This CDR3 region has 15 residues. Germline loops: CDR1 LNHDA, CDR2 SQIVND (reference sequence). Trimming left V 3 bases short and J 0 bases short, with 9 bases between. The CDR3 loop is CASSIVGYSYNEQFF. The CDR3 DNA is TGTGCCAGTAGTATTGTGGGCTACTCCTACAATGAGCAGTTCTTC.

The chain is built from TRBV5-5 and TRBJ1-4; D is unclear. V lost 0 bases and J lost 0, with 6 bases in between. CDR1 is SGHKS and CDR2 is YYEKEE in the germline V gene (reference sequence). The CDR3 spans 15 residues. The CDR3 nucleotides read TGTGCCAGCAGCTTGGAGGCAGCAACTAATGAAAAACTGTTTTTT. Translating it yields CASSLEAATNEKLFF.

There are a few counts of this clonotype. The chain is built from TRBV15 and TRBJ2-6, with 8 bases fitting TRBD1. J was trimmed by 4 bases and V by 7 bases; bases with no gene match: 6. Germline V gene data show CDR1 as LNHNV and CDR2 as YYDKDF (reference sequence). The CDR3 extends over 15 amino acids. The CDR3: CATKTGGLGANVLTF. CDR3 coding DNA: TGTGCCACCAAAACAGGGGGGTTAGGGGCCAACGTCCTGACTTTC.

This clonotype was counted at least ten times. CDR3 DNA: TGTGCCAGCAGCTTACAGGGGGTCCAAGAGACCCAGTACTTC. Its translation is CASSLQGVQETQYF. J is TRBJ2-5 and V is TRBV9; 8 bases map to TRBD1. This CDR3 contains 14 residues. Trimming removed 4 bases from V and 1 base from J; junction bases left unmatched: 3. CDR1 is SGDLS, CDR2 YYNGEE, per germline.

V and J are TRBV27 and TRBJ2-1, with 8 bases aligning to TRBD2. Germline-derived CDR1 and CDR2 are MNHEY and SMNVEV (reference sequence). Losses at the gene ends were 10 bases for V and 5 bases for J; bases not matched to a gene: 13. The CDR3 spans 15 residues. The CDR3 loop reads CATRQSGLDHNEQFF. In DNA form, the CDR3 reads TGTGCCACCAGACAATCGGGACTAGACCACAATGAGCAGTTCTTC.

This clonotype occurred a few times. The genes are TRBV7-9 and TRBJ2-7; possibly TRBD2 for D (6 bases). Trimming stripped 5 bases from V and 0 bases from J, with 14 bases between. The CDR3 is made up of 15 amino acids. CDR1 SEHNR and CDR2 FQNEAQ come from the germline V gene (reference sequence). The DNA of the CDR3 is TGTGCCAGCAGCGGAGGGCCCCCGAGCTCCTACGAGCAGTACTTC. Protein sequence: CASSGGPPSSYEQYF.

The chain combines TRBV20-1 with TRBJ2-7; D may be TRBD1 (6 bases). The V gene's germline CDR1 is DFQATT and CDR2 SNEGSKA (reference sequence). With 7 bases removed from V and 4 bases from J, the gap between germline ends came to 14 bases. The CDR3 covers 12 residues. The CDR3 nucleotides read TGCAGTGGAAGGTTCCAGGGGTACGAGCAGTACTTC. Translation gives CSGRFQGYEQYF.

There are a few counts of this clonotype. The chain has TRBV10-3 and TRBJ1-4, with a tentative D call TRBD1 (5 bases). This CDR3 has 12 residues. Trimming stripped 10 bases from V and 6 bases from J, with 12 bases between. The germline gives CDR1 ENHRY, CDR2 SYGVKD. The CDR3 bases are TGTGCCACCGGGGGTGTGGATGAAAAACTGTTTTTT. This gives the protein CATGGVDEKLFF.

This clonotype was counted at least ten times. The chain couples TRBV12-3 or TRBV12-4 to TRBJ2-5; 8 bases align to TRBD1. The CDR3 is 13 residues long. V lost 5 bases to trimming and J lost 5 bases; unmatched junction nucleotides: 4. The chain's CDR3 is CASSPGGRETQYF. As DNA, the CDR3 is TGTGCCAGCAGTCCAGGGGGCCGGGAGACCCAGTACTTC.

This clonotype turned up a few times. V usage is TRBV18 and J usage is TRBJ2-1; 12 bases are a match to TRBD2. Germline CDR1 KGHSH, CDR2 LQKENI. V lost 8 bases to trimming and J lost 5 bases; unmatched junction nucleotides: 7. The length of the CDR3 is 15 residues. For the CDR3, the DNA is TGTGCCAGCGCTCCGGGACTAGCGGGTGACAATGAGCAGTTCTTC. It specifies CASAPGLAGDNEQFF.

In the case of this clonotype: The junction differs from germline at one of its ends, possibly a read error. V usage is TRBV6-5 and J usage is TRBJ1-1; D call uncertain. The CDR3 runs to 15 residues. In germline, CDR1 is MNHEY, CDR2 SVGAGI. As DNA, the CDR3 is TGTGCCAGCAGTTATCAAGAGACGGCGAACACTGGAGCTTTCTTT. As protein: CASSYQETANTGAFF.